Following are 25 T cell receptor beta chains from one sample sequenced in a study of blood T cell repertoires in COVID-19. Clones were read by immunoSEQ multiplex PCR, and TCRdb kept only the in-frame ones, dropping some. The sample includes 210,000 or so clones, about 83% of them seen just once. Sequencing was carried out using peripheral blood. All receptors come from a woman aged 30 to 39 with COVID-19, enrolled during active disease.

The V gene is TRBV5-1, the J gene TRBJ1-3; D uncertain. The CDR3 extends over 14 amino acids. Trimming took off 0 bases at V and 0 bases at J, with 4 bases between the two ends. Germline V lookup: CDR1 SGHRS, CDR2 YFSETQ. CDR3 nucleotide sequence: TGCGCCAGCAGCTTGGGCAGCTCTGGAAACACCATATATTTT. Protein product: CASSLGSSGNTIYF.

J is TRBJ2-3 and V is TRBV11-2, with 7 nucleotides matching TRBD2. With V trimmed by 1 base and J by 1 base, 8 bases remained unmatched. The germline gives CDR1 SGHAT, CDR2 FQNNGV. This CDR3 is built from 17 residues. CDR3 in DNA: TGTGCCAGCAGCTTAGTTGTGGGGGGAGGGGGCACAGATACGCAGTATTTT. Encoded protein: CASSLVVGGGGTDTQYF.

V is TRBV5-1 and J is TRBJ2-1, with D possibly TRBD1 on 5 matching bases. V was clipped by 0 bases and J by 5 bases, with 6 bases between them. Germline loops: CDR1 SGHRS, CDR2 YFSETQ. This CDR3 is 13 amino acids long. CDR3 amino acids: CASSLGQHNEQFF. CDR3 nucleotide sequence: TGCGCCAGCAGCTTGGGACAGCACAATGAGCAGTTCTTC.

The chain recombines TRBV19 with TRBJ1-4, with TRBD1 matching over 9 bases. The CDR3 has 14 residues. Germline V gene sequence: CDR1 LNHDA, CDR2 SQIVND (reference sequence). The V and J ends lost 2 bases and 10 bases, in that order; junction bases with no gene match: 5. The CDR3 DNA is TGTGCCAGTAGTATACCGGGACAGGGTAGAAAACTGTTTTTT. It yields the protein CASSIPGQGRKLFF.

This clone was seen more than once but under ten times. This sequence joins TRBV30 and TRBJ2-7; 7 bases align to TRBD2. CDR1 is GTSNPN, CDR2 SVGIG, per germline (reference sequence). V dropped 3 bases and J dropped 0; count of bases not matched to a gene: 5. This CDR3 comprises 14 residues. CDR3 residues: CAWSPGGTSYEQYF. CDR3 sequence (DNA): TGTGCCTGGAGCCCCGGGGGGACCTCCTACGAGCAGTACTTC.

This clone was seen a single time. The chain combines TRBV5-1 with TRBJ2-2; D might be TRBD1 (5 bases). Germline values: CDR1 SGHRS, CDR2 YFSETQ. V was clipped by 0 bases and J by 5 bases, with 14 bases between them. The CDR3 consists of 16 residues. The CDR3 sequence is CASSLVGDTKTGELFF. CDR3 bases: TGCGCCAGCAGCTTGGTAGGGGATACTAAAACCGGGGAGCTGTTTTTT.

V gene TRBV4-3 combines with J gene TRBJ1-3; TRBD1 matches 7 bases. The V and J ends lost 4 bases and 3 bases, in that order; junction bases with no gene match: 6. The CDR3 length is 15 residues. Germline V CDR1 and CDR2: LGHNA, YSLEER. The CDR3 coding sequence is TGCGCCAGCAGCCCCAGACAGGGCGTTGGAAACACCATATATTTT. It yields the protein CASSPRQGVGNTIYF.

This rearrangement joins TRBV9 to TRBJ2-5; D unclear. Germline loops: CDR1 SGDLS, CDR2 YYNGEE. This CDR3 comprises 13 residues. Deletions cut 0 bases from V and 1 base from J, with 4 bases between. The CDR3 loop reads CASSVATQETQYF. The CDR3 region has the DNA TGTGCCAGCAGCGTAGCTACCCAAGAGACCCAGTACTTC.

J is TRBJ1-5 and V is TRBV2; D ambiguous. CDR3 length: 17 residues. Deletions cut 2 bases from V and 6 bases from J, with 20 bases between. CDR1 SNHLY and CDR2 FYNNEI come from the germline V gene. CDR3 sequence (DNA): TGTGCCAGCAGTGAACCGAGCGTCGGGGTTAGGCCTCAGCCCCAGCATTTT. This encodes CASSEPSVGVRPQPQHF.

This sequence joins TRBV7-2 and TRBJ2-5; D unresolved. Germline values: CDR1 SGHTA, CDR2 FQGNSA. The CDR3 totals 14 residues. The V gene lost 2 bases and the J gene lost 2 bases, with 9 bases spanning the gap. CDR3: CASSLTTVQETQYF. The CDR3 bases are TGTGCCAGCAGCTTAACCACAGTGCAAGAGACCCAGTACTTC. The full variable domain, rest sourced from reference TRBV7-2 and TRBJ2-5, is GAGVSQSPSNKVTEKGKDVELRCDPISGHTALYWYRQSLGQGLEFLIYFQGNSAPDKSGLPSDRFSAERTGGSVSTLTIQRTQQEDSAVYLCASSLTTVQETQYFGPGTRLLVL.

This clone was picked up one time. The chain has TRBV29-1 and TRBJ1-1, with no clear D. V lost 6 bases and J 7 bases, leaving 18 bases between the germline ends. Germline CDR1 and CDR2: SQVTM and ANQGSEA. The CDR3 has 13 residues. CDR3 sequence reads: CSVTRGGVGEAFF. The CDR3 region has the DNA TGCAGCGTCACACGAGGTGGTGTAGGTGAAGCTTTCTTT.

V and J are TRBV6-2 or TRBV6-3 and TRBJ1-2, with 7 bases matching TRBD1. This CDR3 comprises 14 residues. The junction had 4 bases not matched to a gene; V was cut back by 4 bases and J by 2 bases. Germline V CDR1 and CDR2: MNHEY, SVGEGT. CDR3 DNA: TGTGCCAGCAGTTTGCTAGGGGGCAACTATGGCTACACCTTC. Translating it yields CASSLLGGNYGYTF.

The chain couples TRBV5-1 to TRBJ2-5; TRBD1 aligns across 8 bases. The germline CDR1 and CDR2 sequences are SGHRS and YFSETQ. J lost 5 bases, V lost 0 bases, and 9 bases had no gene match. The CDR3 contains 16 residues. CDR3 amino acids: CASSLDRGVVKETQYF. CDR3 nucleotide sequence: TGCGCCAGCAGCTTGGACAGGGGGGTGGTAAAGGAGACCCAGTACTTC.

CDR3: CASSRQKTHTDTQYF. CDR3 bases: TGTGCCAGCAGCCGGCAAAAGACACACACAGATACGCAGTATTTT. The gene calls are TRBV9 and TRBJ2-3; D is unresolved. V was cut by 4 bases and J by 2 bases, with 14 bases left in between. The CDR3 totals 15 residues. CDR1 is SGDLS and CDR2 is YYNGEE in the germline V gene.

The chain employs TRBV12-1 and TRBJ2-3; the D call TRBD2 from the table was never checked on the DNA. TRBV12-1 is a documented pseudogene. This CDR3 is 18 amino acids long. The CDR3 sequence: CASSTWTSGPSSTDTQYF. CDR3 nucleotides: TGTGCCAGCAGCACTTGGACTAGCGGGCCTTCTAGCACAGATACGCAGTATTTT.

The chain couples TRBV13 to TRBJ2-7, with 7 bases lining up with TRBD1. CDR3 size: 14 residues. Germline-derived CDR1 and CDR2 are PRHDT and FYEKMQ (reference sequence). The ends lost 6 bases at V and 2 bases at J; junction bases unmatched: 7. CDR3 sequence reads: CASSNRGRTYEQYF. CDR3 nucleotides: TGTGCCAGCAGTAACAGGGGTAGGACCTACGAGCAGTACTTC.

This clone occurred once. The rearrangement joins TRBV11-1 to TRBJ2-7; D perhaps matches TRBD1 (6 bases). The V end lost 7 bases, the J end lost 2 bases, and 6 bases lay between the germline ends. The CDR3 totals 11 residues. Germline values: CDR1 SGHAT, CDR2 FQDESV (reference sequence). The CDR3 loop is CASTGAYEQYF. For the CDR3, the DNA is TGTGCCAGCACAGGGGCCTACGAGCAGTACTTC.

This rearrangement joins TRBV2 to TRBJ2-7; TRBD1 is a possible D gene (6 bases). Germline V gives CDR1 SNHLY, CDR2 FYNNEI. Trimming shortened V by 3 bases and J by 0 bases, and 9 bases separated the two germline ends. The length of the CDR3 is 14 residues. The chain's CDR3 is CASSDRGNSYEQYF. In DNA, the CDR3 is TGTGCCAGCAGTGACAGGGGAAACTCCTACGAGCAGTACTTC.

The rearrangement links TRBV6-2 or TRBV6-3 to TRBJ2-5; 9 bases are shared with TRBD1. The CDR3 loop spans 15 amino acids. From germline, CDR1 is MNHEY and CDR2 SVGEGT. The junction had 9 bases not matched to a gene; V was cut back by 5 bases and J by 5 bases. The CDR3 coding sequence is TGTGCCAGCAGTCGGACAGGGGTTTGGTGGGAGACCCAGTACTTC. Translating it yields CASSRTGVWWETQYF.

This clone was picked up one time. The chain carries TRBV10-3 and TRBJ1-4; D is uncertain. Germline assignment: CDR1 ENHRY and CDR2 SYGVKD. There are 12 residues in the CDR3. The germline V and J ends were trimmed by 4 bases and 6 bases, with 6 bases remaining between them. The CDR3 DNA follows: TGTGCCATCAGTGCTTCTTATGAAAAACTGTTTTTT. Translation gives CAISASYEKLFF.

The rearrangement joins TRBV6-2 or TRBV6-3 to TRBJ2-7; D might be TRBD2 (6 bases). In germline, CDR1 is MNHEY, CDR2 SVGEGT. The CDR3 has 13 amino acids. The V gene lost 5 bases and the J gene lost 4 bases, with 12 bases spanning the gap. Here the CDR3 reads CASSLDGGYEQYF. CDR3 DNA sequence: TGTGCCAGCAGTCTTGACGGGGGATACGAGCAGTACTTC.

This clone was found once. V is TRBV7-2 and J is TRBJ1-5; TRBD1 matches at 10 bases. CDR3 length equals 14 residues. The germline V gene encodes CDR1 SGHTA and CDR2 FQGNSA. The trim removed 5 bases at V and 7 bases at J, leaving 5 bases unmatched. CDR3: CASSPDRGNQPQHF. The CDR3 coding sequence is TGTGCCAGCAGCCCGGACAGGGGGAACCAGCCCCAGCATTTT.

The V gene is TRBV6-2 or TRBV6-3, the J gene TRBJ2-7, with 8 bases aligning to TRBD2. This CDR3 region has 15 residues. Germline CDR1 MNHEY, CDR2 SVGEGT. Germline trimming cut 6 bases from V and 1 base from J; bases unmatched to any gene: 8. For the CDR3, the DNA is TGTGCCAGCAGCTGGGTGGCGGGAGGTTCCTACGAGCAGTACTTC. Its protein is CASSWVAGGSYEQYF.

The chain couples TRBV28 to TRBJ1-1; TRBD1 matches 7 bases. Germline CDR1 is MDHEN and CDR2 is SYDVKM. The length of the CDR3 is 14 residues. The junction had 4 bases not matched to a gene; V was cut back by 5 bases and J by 1 base. Written as DNA, the CDR3 is TGTGCCAGCAGTGACAGGGCCGGGAACACTGAAGCTTTCTTT. This translates into CASSDRAGNTEAFF.

The rearrangement joins TRBV9 to TRBJ2-7; D uncertain. The CDR3 is made up of 13 amino acids. The V end was cut by 0 bases, the J end by 6 bases, with 10 bases between. Germline CDR1 reads SGDLS; CDR2 reads YYNGEE. This CDR3 reads CASSVDWASEQYF. CDR3 in DNA: TGTGCCAGCAGCGTAGACTGGGCATCCGAGCAGTACTTC. Full variable domain (missing parts from reference TRBV9 and TRBJ2-7): DSGVTQTPKHLITATGQRVTLRCSPRSGDLSVYWYQQSLDQGLQFLIQYYNGEERAKGNILERFSAQQFPDLHSELNLSSLELGDSALYFCASSVDWASEQYFGPGTRLTVT.